This T cell receptor beta chain is drawn from a study of T cell responses to AZD1222 COVID-19 vaccine. Whole-study findings and limits: Repertoires were obtained only post-peak T cell response. Two AZD1222 administrations were followed by greater Spike-specific TCR breadth and depth.

On this clone itself: The antigen is unknown.

This CDR3 comprises 13 residues. CDR1 is MDHEN, CDR2 SYDVKM, per germline. Trimming removed 4 bases at V and 4 bases at J, with 10 bases between. Sequencing was performed with immunoSEQ multiplex PCR; in TCRdb, only in-frame clones are kept and a portion is missing. The table has approximately 82,000 clones, roughly 90% seen once. The chain combines TRBV28 with TRBJ1-2, with D possibly being TRBD1 (5 bases). The sample here was peripheral blood, taken on day 0 of AZD1222 vaccination. The receptor's source is an adult in good health. CDR3 sequence reads: CASSSLGGYGYTF. The CDR3 DNA sequence: TGTGCCAGCAGTTCCCTCGGGGGCTATGGCTACACCTTC.